The present T cell receptor beta chain was sequenced within a study of T cell responses to AZD1222 COVID-19 vaccine. Notes on the study in general: Nearly half of spike-specific TCRs reportedly target variant regions that are unmutated in the B.1.351 and B.1.1.7 variants. The donor group comprised mostly white British people and more females; the analysis possibly underestimated clonal diversity. None of the repertoires were sampled until the peak T cell response had passed.

The CDR3 runs 15 residues. Germline values: CDR1 LNHDA, CDR2 SQIVND (reference sequence). V lost 3 bases and J lost 1, with 12 bases in between. This table comes from immunoSEQ multiplex PCR, and its TCRdb copy is limited to in-frame clones, with some not included. The sample holds about 140,000 clones; approximately 86% are singletons and the top ten take 5% to 6.5%. This clone was detected only once. The antigen is not known. The J gene is TRBJ1-2, the V gene TRBV19; the D is unclear. The material was peripheral blood, obtained 28 days after the second dose of the MenACWY control vaccine. The receptor was isolated from an adult who received the MenACWY meningococcal vaccine as a control. This CDR3 is CASSMAGEFNYGYTF. The CDR3, as DNA: TGTGCCAGTAGTATGGCAGGCGAGTTTAACTATGGCTACACCTTC.